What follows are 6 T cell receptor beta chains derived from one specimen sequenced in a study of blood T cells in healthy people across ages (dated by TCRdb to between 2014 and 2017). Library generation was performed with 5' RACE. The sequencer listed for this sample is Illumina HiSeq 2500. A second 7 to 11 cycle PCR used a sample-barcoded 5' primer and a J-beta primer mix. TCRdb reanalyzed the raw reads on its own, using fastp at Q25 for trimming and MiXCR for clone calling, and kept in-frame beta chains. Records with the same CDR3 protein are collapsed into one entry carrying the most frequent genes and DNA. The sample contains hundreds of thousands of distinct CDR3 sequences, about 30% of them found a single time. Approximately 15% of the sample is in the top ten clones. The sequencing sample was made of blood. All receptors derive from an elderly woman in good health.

CDR3 residues: CASRERDYAAIQYF. CDR3 nucleotides: TGCGCCAGCAGGGAGAGGGACTACGCGGCCATTCAGTACTTC. The chain combines TRBV10-1 with TRBJ2-7; 7 nucleotides align to TRBD2. The DNA end favors TRBJ2-4, so the J call may be wrong. The CDR3 extends over 14 amino acids. Germline V gene lookup returns CDR1 WNHNN and CDR2 SYGVQD (reference sequence).

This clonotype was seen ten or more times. CDR3 coding DNA: TGCAGCGTTGAAACTACTAGGGGAGAGACCCAGTACTTC. Translated, it gives CSVETTRGETQYF. This sequence joins TRBV29-1 and TRBJ2-5; D may correspond to TRBD1 or TRBD2 (5 bases each). The CDR3 spans 13 residues. Germline V gives CDR1 SQVTM, CDR2 ANQGSEA. V was clipped by 2 bases and J by 4 bases, with 11 bases between them.

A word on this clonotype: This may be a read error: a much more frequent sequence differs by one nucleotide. For the CDR3, the DNA is TGTGCCAGCAGTTACTATTTGAGGACGAGGGGCACTGAAGCTTTCTTT. Translating gives CASSYYLRTRGTEAFF. The rearrangement links TRBV6-5 to TRBJ1-1; maybe TRBD1 (5 bases). Germline V gives CDR1 MNHEY, CDR2 SVGAGI. Trimming cost V 1 base and J 4 bases, with 16 bases left between them. The CDR3 consists of 16 residues.

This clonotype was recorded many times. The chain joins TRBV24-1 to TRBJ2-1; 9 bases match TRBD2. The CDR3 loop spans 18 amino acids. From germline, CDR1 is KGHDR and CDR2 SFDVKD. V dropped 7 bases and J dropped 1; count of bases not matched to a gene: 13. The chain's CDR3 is CATRSGGGGDPSYNEQFF. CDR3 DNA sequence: TGTGCCACCAGGTCGGGGGGCGGGGGGGATCCGTCCTACAATGAGCAGTTCTTC.

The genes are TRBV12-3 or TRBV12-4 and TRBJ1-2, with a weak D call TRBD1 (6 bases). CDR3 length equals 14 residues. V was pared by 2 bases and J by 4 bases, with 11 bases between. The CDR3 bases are TGTGCCAGCAGTTTAAGGGCAGGGGCCTATGGCTACACCTTC. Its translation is CASSLRAGAYGYTF.

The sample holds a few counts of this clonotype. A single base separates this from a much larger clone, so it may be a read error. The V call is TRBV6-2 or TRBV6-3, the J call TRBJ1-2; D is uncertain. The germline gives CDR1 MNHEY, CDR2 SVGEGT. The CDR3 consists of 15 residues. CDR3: CASSHVQQPYYDYTF. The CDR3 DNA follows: TGTGCCAGCAGTCACGTACAACAGCCGTACTATGACTACACCTTC.